The sequence of this T cell receptor (beta chain) was determined in a study of cytomegalovirus exposure and HLA in healthy donors. Overall study results and limits: The study listed 150 to 200 cytomegalovirus-associated TCR beta chains. Links to common viral pathogens appeared, in a later analysis, for several of the most significant clusters. Association with HLA alleles at 0.05 false discovery rate was found for around 15,000 TCR beta sequences in a later analysis. Immune exposure information comprised only CMV serostatus.

For this clone: No antigen is known for it.

The CDR3 extends over 13 amino acids. V was shortened by 0 bases and J by 15 bases, with 16 bases between the two germline ends. Germline V gene data show CDR1 as SGHDT and CDR2 as YYEEEE. Researchers ran the PCR with 60 Vbeta and 13 Jbeta primers. Assay: immunoSEQ multiplex PCR; the TCRdb copy retains only in-frame clones and omits some. In total, the table holds around 160,000 clones. Sequencing used PBMCs. The TCR originated in a woman aged 50 to 60 in good health and CMV-seronegative. The V call is TRBV5-6, the J call TRBJ2-1; the D gene is possibly TRBD2 (5 bases). The CDR3 coding sequence is TGTGCCAGCAGCTTGGCCGACGGGGTGGGTATGTTCTTC. It translates to CASSLADGVGMFF.